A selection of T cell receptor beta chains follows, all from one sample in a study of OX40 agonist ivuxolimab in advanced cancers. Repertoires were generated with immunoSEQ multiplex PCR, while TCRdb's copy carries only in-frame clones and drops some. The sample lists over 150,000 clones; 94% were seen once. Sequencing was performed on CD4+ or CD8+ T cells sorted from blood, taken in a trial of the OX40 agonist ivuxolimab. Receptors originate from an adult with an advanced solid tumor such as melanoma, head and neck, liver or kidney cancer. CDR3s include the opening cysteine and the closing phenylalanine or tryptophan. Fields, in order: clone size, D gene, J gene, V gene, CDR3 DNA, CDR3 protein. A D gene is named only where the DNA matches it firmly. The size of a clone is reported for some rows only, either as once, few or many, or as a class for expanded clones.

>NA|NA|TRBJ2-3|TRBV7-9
TGTGCCAGCAGCTCCGAGAGACGAGATACGCAGTATTTT
CASSSERRDTQYF
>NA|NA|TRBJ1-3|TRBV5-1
TGCGCCAGCAGCTCGGGGCCTTCAAACACCATATATTTT
CASSSGPSNTIYF
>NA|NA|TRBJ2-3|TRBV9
TGTGCCAGCACCGGCGTAACCACAGATACGCAGTATTTT
CASTGVTTDTQYF
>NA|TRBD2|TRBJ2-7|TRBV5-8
TGTGCCAGCAGCCTGGGGGGGGGCTACGAGCAGTACTTC
CASSLGGGYEQYF
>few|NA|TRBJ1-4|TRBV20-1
TGCAGTACGGGACGCGAAAAACTGTTTTTT
CSTGREKLFF
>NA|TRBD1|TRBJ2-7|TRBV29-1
TGCAGCGTTGAAAGGGTGGGGACAGGGGGGAACGAGCAGTACTTC
CSVERVGTGGNEQYF
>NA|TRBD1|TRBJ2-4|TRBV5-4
TGTGCCAGCAGCCTGGAACAGGGGTTGAAAAACATTCAGTACTTC
CASSLEQGLKNIQYF
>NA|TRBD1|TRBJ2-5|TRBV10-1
TGCGCCAGCAGTGAGGCGGACAGGGTCAAGACCCAGTACTTC
CASSEADRVKTQYF
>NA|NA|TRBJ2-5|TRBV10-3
TGTGCCATCAGTGAGTCCCAAGAGACCCAGTACTTC
CAISESQETQYF
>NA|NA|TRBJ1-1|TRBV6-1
TGTGCCAGCAGTGGACGGGTTGAAGCTTTCTTT
CASSGRVEAFF
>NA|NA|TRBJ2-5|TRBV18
TGTGCCAGCTCACCCCAGGGAGGAGAGACCCAGTACTTC
CASSPQGGETQYF
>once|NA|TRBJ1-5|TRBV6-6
TGTGCCAGCAGCCGCCTGGGGCAGCCCCAGCATTTT
CASSRLGQPQHF
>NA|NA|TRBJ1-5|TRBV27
TGTGCCAGCAGAGGGGGGGGACAGCCCCAGCATTTT
CASRGGGQPQHF
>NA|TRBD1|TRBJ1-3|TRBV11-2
TGTGCCAGCAGCTTAGGGACCGGGACAGCACGAGGAAACACCATATATTTT
CASSLGTGTARGNTIYF
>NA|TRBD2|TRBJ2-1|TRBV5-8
TGTGCCAGCAGCTTGTGGACTAGCGGGAGGGCCGGTGACGCTGAGCAGTTCTTC
CASSLWTSGRAGDAEQFF
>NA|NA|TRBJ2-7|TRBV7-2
TGTGCCAGCAGCTTAGGGCCAGGGAGGAGGTACGAGCAGTACTTC
CASSLGPGRRYEQYF
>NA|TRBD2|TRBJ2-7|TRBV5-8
TGTGCCAGCAGCACCCTACTAGCGGGTGCCTACGAGCAGTACTTC
CASSTLLAGAYEQYF
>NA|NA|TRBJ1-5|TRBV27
TGTGCCAGCAGTTGGAGAGGGGATCAGCCCCAGCATTTT
CASSWRGDQPQHF
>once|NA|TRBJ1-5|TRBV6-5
TGTGCCAGCAGTTACTCTCCCGGGGCTAATCAGCCCCAGCATTTT
CASSYSPGANQPQHF
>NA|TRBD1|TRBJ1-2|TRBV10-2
TGCGCCAGCAGGGGAAGGACAGGGCAAGGCTACACCTTC
CASRGRTGQGYTF
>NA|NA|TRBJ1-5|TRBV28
TGTGCCAGCAGTTTGCAGAGGGGATTCGATCAGCCCCAGCATTTT
CASSLQRGFDQPQHF
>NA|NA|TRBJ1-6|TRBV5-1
TGCGCCAGCAGCCAGGGACCCCCGAATTCACCCCTCCACTTT
CASSQGPPNSPLHF
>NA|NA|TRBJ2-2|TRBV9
TGTGCCAGCAGCGTAGGGGGGAACACCGGGGAGCTGTTTTTT
CASSVGGNTGELFF
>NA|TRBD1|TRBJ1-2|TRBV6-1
TGTGCCAGCAGTGAATACAGGGGTGGCGGAGGCTACACCTTC
CASSEYRGGGGYTF
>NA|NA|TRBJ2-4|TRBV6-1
TGTGCCAGCAGTGTAACGGGGGTAATCGACATTCAGTACTTC
CASSVTGVIDIQYF
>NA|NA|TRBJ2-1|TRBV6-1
TGTGCCAGCAGTGAAGACTGGCTGCCCGGCAATGAGCAGTTCTTC
CASSEDWLPGNEQFF
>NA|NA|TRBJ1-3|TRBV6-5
TGTGCCAGCCGGGCTAGGGTAACCGAAAACACCATATATTTT
CASRARVTENTIYF
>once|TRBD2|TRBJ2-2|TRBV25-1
TGTGCCAGCAGTCCGACCACTAGCGCCCTCGGGGAGCTGTTTTTT
CASSPTTSALGELFF
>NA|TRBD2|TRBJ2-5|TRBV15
TGTGCCACCAGCACTCCGGGACTAGCCAAAGAGACCCAGTACTTC
CATSTPGLAKETQYF
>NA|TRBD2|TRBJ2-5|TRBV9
TGTGCCAGCAGCGCCAGAATTACTAGCGGGAGGGCCGTAGAGACCCAGTACTTC
CASSARITSGRAVETQYF
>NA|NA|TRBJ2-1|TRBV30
TGTGCCTGGAGTGTTCGGAGAGGTCCCTACAATGAGCAGTTCTTC
CAWSVRRGPYNEQFF
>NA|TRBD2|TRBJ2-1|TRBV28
TGTGCCAGCAGCCCAACTAGCGGGGGGGCCTGGACCTACAATGAGCAGTTCTTC
CASSPTSGGAWTYNEQFF
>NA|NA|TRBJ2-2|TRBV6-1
TGTGCCAGCAGTGAATACGGGGAGCTGTTTTTT
CASSEYGELFF